Sequencing of this TCR beta chain was carried out in a study of shared clonotypes between healthy human individuals. Study information: The donor group consisted of a couple of women and a few men, aged 18 to 49.

The CDR3 is made up of 15 amino acids. V shed 6 bases and J 3 bases; nucleotides not matched to a gene: 6. Germline V gene data show CDR1 as MNHEY and CDR2 as SVGAGI. Splitting of each subset's genomic DNA was done evenly across several immunoSEQ plates. The authors' processing: ImmunoSEQ yielded junction-only sequences lacking quality scores, so filtering differed. The assay was immunoSEQ multiplex PCR, and TCRdb's table has in-frame clones only and misses some. V and J calls and clone size are as listed in that table; D and trimming were resolved from the DNA. Here the sample spans roughly 1.5 million clones, 95% to 99% being singletons.

The V and J genes are TRBV6-5 and TRBJ2-7; 12 bases agree with TRBD2. The clonotype was recovered from a man aged 25-45 years in good health. Sequencing was performed on naive CD4+ T cells sorted from blood. Subset defined: CD45RA+ positively selected. The DNA of the CDR3 is TGTGCCAGCAGACCGACGACTAGCGGGAGCTACGAGCAGTACTTC. Its translation is CASRPTTSGSYEQYF.